This is a list of T cell receptor beta chains from one sample in a study of shared T cell receptors in the human thymus. Clones were sequenced by immunoSEQ multiplex PCR, and TCRdb holds only the in-frame ones, with some missing. This sample has 720,000 or so clones, with 70% to 90% found just once. These data also featured in a second study, about human thymus T cells.

Sequenced sample: thymocytes. These receptors were collected from a girl under three years old with a congenital heart defect. CDR3s include the opening cysteine and the closing phenylalanine or tryptophan. The D gene is left open where the match is weak. Clone size is stated in some rows and not others, as once, few, many or a class when expanded.

d_gene: NA; v_gene: TRBV6-5; abundance: NA; j_gene: TRBJ1-2; CDR3aa: CAARGNYGYTF; CDR3nt: TGTGCCGCCAGGGGAAACTATGGCTACACCTTC
d_gene: NA; v_gene: TRBV5-1; abundance: once; j_gene: TRBJ1-1; CDR3aa: CASSLARDTPEAFF; CDR3nt: TGCGCCAGCAGCTTGGCCAGGGACACCCCTGAAGCTTTCTTT
d_gene: NA; v_gene: TRBV29-1; abundance: NA; j_gene: TRBJ1-6; CDR3aa: CSVGEENSPLHF; CDR3nt: TGCAGCGTGGGGGAGGAAAATTCACCCCTCCACTTT
d_gene: TRBD1; v_gene: TRBV19; abundance: NA; j_gene: TRBJ1-2; CDR3aa: CATNTGTGPLNYGYTF; CDR3nt: TGTGCCACCAATACCGGGACAGGACCCCTTAACTATGGCTACACCTTC
d_gene: TRBD1; v_gene: TRBV27; abundance: NA; j_gene: TRBJ1-1; CDR3aa: CASSRQGLGTEAFF; CDR3nt: TGTGCCAGCAGTCGACAGGGACTCGGGACTGAAGCTTTCTTT
d_gene: NA; v_gene: TRBV29-1; abundance: NA; j_gene: TRBJ2-5; CDR3aa: CSVLVPPETQYF; CDR3nt: TGCAGCGTGCTAGTTCCGCCGGAGACCCAGTACTTC
d_gene: NA; v_gene: TRBV9; abundance: NA; j_gene: TRBJ1-4; CDR3aa: CASSVGYWRDFEKLFF; CDR3nt: TGTGCCAGCAGCGTAGGGTACTGGAGGGACTTTGAAAAACTGTTTTTT
d_gene: TRBD1; v_gene: TRBV7-2; abundance: NA; j_gene: TRBJ2-7; CDR3aa: CASSQHRGRYEQYF; CDR3nt: TGTGCCAGCAGCCAACACAGGGGACGCTACGAGCAGTACTTC
d_gene: NA; v_gene: TRBV14; abundance: few; j_gene: TRBJ2-3; CDR3aa: CASSQDEPAALPISTDTQYF; CDR3nt: TGTGCCAGCAGCCAAGATGAGCCGGCGGCCCTTCCCATTAGCACAGATACGCAGTATTTT
d_gene: NA; v_gene: TRBV30; abundance: few; j_gene: TRBJ1-3; CDR3aa: CAWSPSCDCSGNTIYF; CDR3nt: TGTGCCTGGAGTCCTAGCTGTGATTGCTCTGGAAACACCATATATTTT
d_gene: NA; v_gene: TRBV6-5; abundance: NA; j_gene: TRBJ1-5; CDR3aa: CASSYSRDSNQPQHF; CDR3nt: TGTGCCAGCAGTTACTCCCGGGATAGCAATCAGCCCCAGCATTTT
d_gene: NA; v_gene: TRBV5-5; abundance: NA; j_gene: TRBJ1-6; CDR3aa: CASSSFGTLGSPLHF; CDR3nt: TGTGCCAGCAGCTCATTCGGGACATTAGGTTCACCCCTCCACTTT
d_gene: TRBD2; v_gene: TRBV7-9; abundance: NA; j_gene: TRBJ2-7; CDR3aa: CASSPGTSGFFGYEQYF; CDR3nt: TGTGCCAGCAGTCCCGGGACTAGCGGGTTTTTCGGCTACGAGCAGTACTTC
d_gene: NA; v_gene: TRBV5-1; abundance: NA; j_gene: TRBJ1-6; CDR3aa: CASKEPYNSPLHF; CDR3nt: TGCGCCAGCAAGGAGCCCTATAATTCACCCCTCCACTTT